Each of the 2 T cell receptor beta chains below was sequenced from the same sample in a study of blood T cell repertoires in COVID-19. TCRdb's table, derived via immunoSEQ multiplex PCR, lists solely in-frame clones and lacks some. The sample has 120,000 or so clones; roughly 69% are singletons. Sequencing was done on a sample of peripheral blood. These receptors originate from a woman between 65 and 79 years old with acute or convalescent COVID-19.

This sequence joins TRBV7-2 and TRBJ1-2, with no clear D. The V end lost 1 base, the J end lost 6 bases, and 12 bases lay between the germline ends. Looked up from germline, CDR1 is SGHTA and CDR2 is FQGNSA. The CDR3 runs to 14 residues. The DNA for the CDR3 is TGTGCCAGCAGCTTAGAGCAGGCCCTAAATGGCTACACCTTC. Residues: CASSLEQALNGYTF.

The chain recombines TRBV6-6 with TRBJ1-5; TRBD1 aligns across 9 bases. The length of the CDR3 is 15 residues. Germline V gene lookup returns CDR1 MNHNY and CDR2 SVGAGI (reference sequence). With 0 bases clipped from V and 4 bases from J, the junction kept 1 base outside the gene matches. CDR3 bases: TGTGCCAGCAGTTACTCCGGACAGGGGAATCAGCCCCAGCATTTT. As protein: CASSYSGQGNQPQHF.